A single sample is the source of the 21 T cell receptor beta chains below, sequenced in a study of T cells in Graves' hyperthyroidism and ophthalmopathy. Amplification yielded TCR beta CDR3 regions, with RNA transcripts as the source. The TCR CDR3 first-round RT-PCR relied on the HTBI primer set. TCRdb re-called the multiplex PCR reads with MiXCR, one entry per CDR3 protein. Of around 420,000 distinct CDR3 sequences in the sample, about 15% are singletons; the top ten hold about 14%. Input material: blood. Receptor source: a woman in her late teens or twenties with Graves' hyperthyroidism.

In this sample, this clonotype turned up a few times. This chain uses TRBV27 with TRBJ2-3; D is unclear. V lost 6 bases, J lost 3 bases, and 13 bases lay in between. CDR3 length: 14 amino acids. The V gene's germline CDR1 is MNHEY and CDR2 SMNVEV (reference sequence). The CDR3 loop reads CASSVYPLTDTQYF. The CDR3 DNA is TGTGCCAGCAGCGTTTACCCGTTAACAGATACGCAGTATTTT.

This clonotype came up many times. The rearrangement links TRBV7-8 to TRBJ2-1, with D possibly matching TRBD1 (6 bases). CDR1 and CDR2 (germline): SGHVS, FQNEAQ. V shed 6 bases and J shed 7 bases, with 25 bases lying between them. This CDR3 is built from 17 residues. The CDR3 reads CASRIGRVRGSLNEQFF. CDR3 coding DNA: TGTGCCAGCAGGATAGGCAGGGTTAGGGGGAGTCTGAATGAGCAGTTCTTC.

This chain's CDR3 is CAISESSGGSSYNEQFF. CDR3 bases: TGTGCCATCAGTGAGTCTAGCGGGGGGAGCTCCTACAATGAGCAGTTCTTC. The chain carries TRBV10-3 and TRBJ2-1; 10 bases are a match to TRBD2. The junction had 2 bases not matched to a gene; V was cut back by 0 bases and J by 0 bases. Germline lookup yields CDR1 ENHRY and CDR2 SYGVKD. The CDR3 extends over 17 amino acids.

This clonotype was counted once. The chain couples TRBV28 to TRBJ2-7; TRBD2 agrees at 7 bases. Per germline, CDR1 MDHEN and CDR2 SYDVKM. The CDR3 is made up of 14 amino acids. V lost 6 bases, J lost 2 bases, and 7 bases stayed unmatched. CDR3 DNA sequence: TGTGCCAGCAGCCCTTTGGGGGGGGCCTACGAGCAGTACTTC. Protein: CASSPLGGAYEQYF.

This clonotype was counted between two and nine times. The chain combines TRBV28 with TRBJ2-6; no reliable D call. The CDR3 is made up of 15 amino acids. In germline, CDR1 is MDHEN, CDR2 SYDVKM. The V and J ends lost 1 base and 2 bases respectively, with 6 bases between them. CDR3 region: CASSLLGTGANVLTF. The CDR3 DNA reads TGTGCCAGCAGTTTATTGGGGACTGGGGCCAACGTCCTGACTTTC.

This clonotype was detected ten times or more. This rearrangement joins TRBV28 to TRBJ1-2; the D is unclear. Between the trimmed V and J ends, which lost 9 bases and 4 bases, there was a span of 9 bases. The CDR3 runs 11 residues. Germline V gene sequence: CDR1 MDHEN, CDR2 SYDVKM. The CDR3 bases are TGTGCCAGTGCGGGGTTCTATGGCTACACCTTC. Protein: CASAGFYGYTF.

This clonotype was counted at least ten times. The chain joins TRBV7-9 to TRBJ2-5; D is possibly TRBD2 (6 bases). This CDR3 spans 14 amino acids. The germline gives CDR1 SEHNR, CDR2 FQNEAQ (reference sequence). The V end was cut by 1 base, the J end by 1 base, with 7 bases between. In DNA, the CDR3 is TGTGCCAGCAGCTTAGGGAGGGTCCAAGAGACCCAGTACTTC. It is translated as CASSLGRVQETQYF.

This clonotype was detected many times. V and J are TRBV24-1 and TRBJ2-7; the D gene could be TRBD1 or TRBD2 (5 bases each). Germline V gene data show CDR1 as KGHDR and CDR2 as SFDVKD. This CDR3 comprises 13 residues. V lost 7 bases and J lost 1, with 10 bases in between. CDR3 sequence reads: CATRGTESYEQYF. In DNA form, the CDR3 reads TGTGCCACCAGGGGGACGGAATCCTACGAGCAGTACTTC.

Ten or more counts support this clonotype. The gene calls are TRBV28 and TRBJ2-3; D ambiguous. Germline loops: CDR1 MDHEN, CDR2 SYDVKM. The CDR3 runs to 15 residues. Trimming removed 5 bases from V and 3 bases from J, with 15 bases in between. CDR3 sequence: CASSPRAVFTDTQYF. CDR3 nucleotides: TGTGCCAGCAGTCCTAGGGCGGTTTTTACAGATACGCAGTATTTT.

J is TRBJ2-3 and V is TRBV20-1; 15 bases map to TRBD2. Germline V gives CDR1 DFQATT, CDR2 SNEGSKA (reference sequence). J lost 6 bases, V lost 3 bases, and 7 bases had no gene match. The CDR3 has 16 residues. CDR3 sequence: CSASFGLAGGFDTQYF. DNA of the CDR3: TGCAGTGCTAGCTTCGGACTAGCGGGGGGGTTCGATACGCAGTATTTT.

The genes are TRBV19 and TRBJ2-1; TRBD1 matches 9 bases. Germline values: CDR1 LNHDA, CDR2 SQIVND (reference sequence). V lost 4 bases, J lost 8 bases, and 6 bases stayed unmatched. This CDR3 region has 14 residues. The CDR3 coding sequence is TGTGCCAGTAGTAGGACAGGGGTTAACTATGAGCAGTTCTTC. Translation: CASSRTGVNYEQFF.

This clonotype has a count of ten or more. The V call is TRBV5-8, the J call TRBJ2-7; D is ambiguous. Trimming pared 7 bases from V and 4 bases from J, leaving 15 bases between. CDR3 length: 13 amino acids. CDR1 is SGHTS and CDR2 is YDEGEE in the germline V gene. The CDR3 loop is CASSRWDGYEQYF. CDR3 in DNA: TGTGCCAGCTCCCGCTGGGATGGGTACGAGCAGTACTTC.

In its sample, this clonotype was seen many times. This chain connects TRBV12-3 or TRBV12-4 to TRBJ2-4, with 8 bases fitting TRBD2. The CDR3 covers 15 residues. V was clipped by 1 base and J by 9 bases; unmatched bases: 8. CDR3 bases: TGTGCCAGCAGTTTAGTCTCGGGGGGGTCTTGCATTCAGTACTTC. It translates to CASSLVSGGSCIQYF.

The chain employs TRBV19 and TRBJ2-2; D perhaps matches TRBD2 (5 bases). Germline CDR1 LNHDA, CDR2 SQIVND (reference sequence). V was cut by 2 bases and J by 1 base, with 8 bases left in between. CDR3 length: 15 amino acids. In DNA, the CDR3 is TGTGCCAGTAGTATAATCGCGGGGAACACCGGGGAGCTGTTTTTT. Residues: CASSIIAGNTGELFF.

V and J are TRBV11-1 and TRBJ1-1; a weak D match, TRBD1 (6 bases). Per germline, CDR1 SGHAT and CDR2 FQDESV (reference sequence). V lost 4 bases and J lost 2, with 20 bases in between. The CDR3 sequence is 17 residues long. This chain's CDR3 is CASSSYTGQTLNTEAFF. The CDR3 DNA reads TGTGCCAGCAGCTCATACACCGGACAGACGCTAAACACTGAAGCTTTCTTT.

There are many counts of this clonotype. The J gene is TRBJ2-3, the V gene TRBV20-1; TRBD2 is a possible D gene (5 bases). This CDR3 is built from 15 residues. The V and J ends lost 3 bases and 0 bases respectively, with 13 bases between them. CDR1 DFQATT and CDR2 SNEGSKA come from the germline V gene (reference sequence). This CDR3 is CSASPGVPSTDTQYF. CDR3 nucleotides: TGCAGTGCTAGTCCCGGGGTTCCTAGCACAGATACGCAGTATTTT.

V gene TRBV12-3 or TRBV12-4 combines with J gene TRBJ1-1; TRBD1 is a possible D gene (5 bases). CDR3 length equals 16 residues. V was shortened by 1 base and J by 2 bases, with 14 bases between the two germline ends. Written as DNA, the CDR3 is TGTGCCAGCAGTTTAGACAGGTCTCGGATCAACACTGAAGCTTTCTTT. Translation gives CASSLDRSRINTEAFF.

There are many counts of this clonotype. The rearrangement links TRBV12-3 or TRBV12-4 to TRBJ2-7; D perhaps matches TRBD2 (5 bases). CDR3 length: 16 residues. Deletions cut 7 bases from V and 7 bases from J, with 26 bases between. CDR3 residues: CASNSLRGMRPYEQYF. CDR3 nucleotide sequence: TGTGCCAGCAACTCACTGAGAGGGATGCGTCCTTATGAGCAGTACTTC.

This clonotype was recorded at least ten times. CDR3 sequence reads: CASSRTSTDTQYF. The CDR3 DNA is TGTGCCAGCTCACGAACTAGCACAGATACGCAGTATTTT. The rearrangement joins TRBV18 to TRBJ2-3; no reliable D call. The CDR3 has 13 amino acids. V was pared by 4 bases and J by 0 bases, with 5 bases between. Germline loops: CDR1 KGHSH, CDR2 LQKENI.

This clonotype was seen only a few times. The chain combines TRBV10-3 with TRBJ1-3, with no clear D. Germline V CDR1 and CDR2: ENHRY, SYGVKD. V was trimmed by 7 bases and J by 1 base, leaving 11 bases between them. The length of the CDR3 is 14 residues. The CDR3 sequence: CAITPDPSGNTIYF. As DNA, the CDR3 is TGTGCCATCACACCTGACCCTTCTGGAAACACCATATATTTT.

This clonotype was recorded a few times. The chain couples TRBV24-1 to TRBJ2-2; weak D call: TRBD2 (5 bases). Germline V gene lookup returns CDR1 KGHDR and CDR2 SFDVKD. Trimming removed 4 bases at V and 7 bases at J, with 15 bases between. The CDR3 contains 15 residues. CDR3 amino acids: CATSEFGNPGGELFF. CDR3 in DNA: TGTGCCACCAGTGAGTTCGGGAACCCTGGCGGGGAGCTGTTTTTT.